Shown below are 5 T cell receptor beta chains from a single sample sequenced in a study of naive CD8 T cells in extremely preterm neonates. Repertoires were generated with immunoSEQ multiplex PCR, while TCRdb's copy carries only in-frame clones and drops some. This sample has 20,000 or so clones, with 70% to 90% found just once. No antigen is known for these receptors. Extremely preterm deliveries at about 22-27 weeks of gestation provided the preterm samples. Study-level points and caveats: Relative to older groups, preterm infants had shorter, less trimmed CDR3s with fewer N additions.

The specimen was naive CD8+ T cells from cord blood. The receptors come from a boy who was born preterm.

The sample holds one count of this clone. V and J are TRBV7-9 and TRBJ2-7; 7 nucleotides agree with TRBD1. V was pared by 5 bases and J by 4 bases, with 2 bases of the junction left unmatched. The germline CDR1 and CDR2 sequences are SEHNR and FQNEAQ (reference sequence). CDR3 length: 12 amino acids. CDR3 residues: CASSATGYEQYF. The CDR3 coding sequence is TGTGCCAGCAGCGCGACAGGGTACGAGCAGTACTTC.

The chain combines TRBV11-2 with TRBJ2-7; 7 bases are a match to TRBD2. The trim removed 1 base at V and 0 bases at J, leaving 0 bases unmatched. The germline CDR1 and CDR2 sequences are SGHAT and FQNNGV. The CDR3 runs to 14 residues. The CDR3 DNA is TGTGCCAGCAGCTTAGCGGGGGGCTCCTACGAGCAGTACTTC. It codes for CASSLAGGSYEQYF.

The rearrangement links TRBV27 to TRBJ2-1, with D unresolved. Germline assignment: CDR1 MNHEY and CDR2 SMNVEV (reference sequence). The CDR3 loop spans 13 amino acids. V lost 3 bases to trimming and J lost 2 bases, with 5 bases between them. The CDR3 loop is CASSLTTYNEQFF. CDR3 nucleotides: TGTGCCAGCAGTTTGACAACCTACAATGAGCAGTTCTTC.

As DNA, the CDR3 is TGTGCCAGCAGCTTAGGGTTCTACGAGCAGTACTTC. Translation gives CASSLGFYEQYF. The rearrangement uses TRBV7-9 and TRBJ2-5, with D hard to call. The end of the DNA fits TRBJ2-7 better, so the J call may be wrong. In germline, CDR1 is SEHNR, CDR2 FQNEAQ (reference sequence). This CDR3 region has 12 residues.

The CDR3 DNA is TGTGCCAGCAGTTTACAGGGGGCCGCTGAAGCTTTCTTT. This sequence encodes CASSLQGAAEAFF. This chain links TRBV27 with TRBJ1-1; 8 nucleotides align to TRBD1. The V segment lost 2 bases and the J segment 6 bases; nucleotides outside the gene matches: 2. Germline CDR1 MNHEY, CDR2 SMNVEV (reference sequence). CDR3 size: 13 residues.